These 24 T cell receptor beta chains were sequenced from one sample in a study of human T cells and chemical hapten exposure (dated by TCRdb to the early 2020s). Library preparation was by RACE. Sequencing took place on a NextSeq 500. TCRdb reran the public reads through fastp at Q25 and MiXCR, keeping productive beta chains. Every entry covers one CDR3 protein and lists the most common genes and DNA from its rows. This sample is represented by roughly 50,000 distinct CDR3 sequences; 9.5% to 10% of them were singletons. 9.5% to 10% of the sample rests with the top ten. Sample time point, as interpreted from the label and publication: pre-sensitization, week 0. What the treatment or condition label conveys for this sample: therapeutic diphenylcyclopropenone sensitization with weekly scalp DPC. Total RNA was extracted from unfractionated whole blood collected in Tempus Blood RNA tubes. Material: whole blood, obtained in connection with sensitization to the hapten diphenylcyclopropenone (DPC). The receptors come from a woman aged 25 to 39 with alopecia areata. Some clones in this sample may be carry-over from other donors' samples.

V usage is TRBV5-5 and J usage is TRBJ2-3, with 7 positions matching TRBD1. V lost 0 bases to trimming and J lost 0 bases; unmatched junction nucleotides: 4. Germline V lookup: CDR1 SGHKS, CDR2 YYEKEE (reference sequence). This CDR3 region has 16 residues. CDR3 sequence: CASSLGGQYSTDTQYF. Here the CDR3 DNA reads TGTGCCAGCAGCTTGGGGGGACAGTATAGCACAGATACGCAGTATTTT.

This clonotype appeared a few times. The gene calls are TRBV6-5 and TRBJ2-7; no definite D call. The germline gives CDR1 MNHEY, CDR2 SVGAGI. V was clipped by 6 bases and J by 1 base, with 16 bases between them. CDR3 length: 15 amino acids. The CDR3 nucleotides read TGTGCCAGCAGCCCAGATTGGGGATCATCCTACGAGCAGTACTTC. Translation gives CASSPDWGSSYEQYF.

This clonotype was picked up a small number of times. The CDR3 loop reads CASSQQSGTGNPYEQYF. The CDR3 DNA follows: TGCGCCAGCAGCCAACAATCCGGGACAGGGAACCCCTACGAGCAGTACTTC. The chain has TRBV4-3 and TRBJ2-7, with 9 bases lining up with TRBD1. The V and J ends lost 2 bases and 2 bases, in that order; junction bases with no gene match: 10. Germline values: CDR1 LGHNA, CDR2 YSLEER. The length of the CDR3 is 17 residues.

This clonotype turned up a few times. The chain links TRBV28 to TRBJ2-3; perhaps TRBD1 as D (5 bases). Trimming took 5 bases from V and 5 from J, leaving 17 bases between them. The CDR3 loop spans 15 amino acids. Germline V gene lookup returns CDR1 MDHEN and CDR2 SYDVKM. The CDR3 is CASSPHDSFRDTQYF. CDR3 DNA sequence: TGTGCCAGCAGTCCCCACGACAGCTTTCGAGATACGCAGTATTTT.

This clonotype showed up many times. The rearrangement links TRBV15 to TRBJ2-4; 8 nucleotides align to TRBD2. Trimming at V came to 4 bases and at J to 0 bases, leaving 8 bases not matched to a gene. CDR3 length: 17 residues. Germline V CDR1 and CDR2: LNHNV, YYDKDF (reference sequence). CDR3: CATSTPKLAVAKNIQYF. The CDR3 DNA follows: TGTGCCACCAGCACTCCAAAACTAGCGGTAGCCAAAAACATTCAGTACTTC.

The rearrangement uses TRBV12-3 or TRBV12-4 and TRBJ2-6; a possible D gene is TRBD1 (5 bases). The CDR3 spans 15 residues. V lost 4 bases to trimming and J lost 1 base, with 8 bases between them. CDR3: CASSWQGSGANVLTF. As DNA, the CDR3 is TGTGCCAGCAGTTGGCAGGGTTCTGGGGCCAACGTCCTGACTTTC.

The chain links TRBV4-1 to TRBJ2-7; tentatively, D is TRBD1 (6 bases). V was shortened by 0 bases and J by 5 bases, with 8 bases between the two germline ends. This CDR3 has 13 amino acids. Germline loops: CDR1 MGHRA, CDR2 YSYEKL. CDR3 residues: CASSQDQGNEQYF. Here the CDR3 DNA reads TGCGCCAGCAGCCAAGATCAGGGGAACGAGCAGTACTTC.

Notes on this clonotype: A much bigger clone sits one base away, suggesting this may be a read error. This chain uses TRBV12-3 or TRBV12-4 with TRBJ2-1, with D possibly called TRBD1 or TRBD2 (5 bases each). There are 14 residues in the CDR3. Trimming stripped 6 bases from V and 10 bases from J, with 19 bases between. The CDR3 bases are TGTGCCAGCAGACCGGGACGAGCATCGCTGGAGCAGTTCTTC. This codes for CASRPGRASLEQFF.

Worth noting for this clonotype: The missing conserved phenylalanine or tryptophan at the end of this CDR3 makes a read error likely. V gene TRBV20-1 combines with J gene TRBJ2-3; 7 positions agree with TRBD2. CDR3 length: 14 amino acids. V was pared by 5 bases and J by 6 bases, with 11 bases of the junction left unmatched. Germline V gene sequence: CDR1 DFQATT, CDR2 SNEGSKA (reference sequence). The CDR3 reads CSARPGTTGDTQYL. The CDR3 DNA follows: TGCAGTGCTCGGCCCGGGACTACGGGCGATACGCAGTATTTA.

The CDR3 coding sequence is TGTGCCAGCAGCCCCCAGAGCAGTGAGAACACCGGGGAGCTGTTTTTT. This encodes CASSPQSSENTGELFF. The chain employs TRBV11-3 and TRBJ2-2; D is uncertain. The CDR3 runs 16 residues. Germline V gives CDR1 SGHNT, CDR2 YENEEA. Deletions cut 5 bases from V and 1 base from J, with 14 bases between. Combining the CDR3 with reference TRBV11-3 and TRBJ2-2 gives the whole variable domain EAGVVQSPRYKIIEKKQPVAFWCNPISGHNTLYWYLQNLGQGPELLIRYENEEAVDDSQLPKDRFSAERLKGVDSTLKIQPAELGDSAVYLCASSPQSSENTGELFFGEGSRLTVL.

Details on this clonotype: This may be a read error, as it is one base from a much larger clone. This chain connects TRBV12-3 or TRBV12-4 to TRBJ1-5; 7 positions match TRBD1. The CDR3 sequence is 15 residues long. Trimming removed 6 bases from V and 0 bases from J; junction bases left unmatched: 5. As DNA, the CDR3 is TGTGCCAGCAGACCGGGACAGAGTAGCAATCAGCCCCAGCATTTT. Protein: CASRPGQSSNQPQHF.

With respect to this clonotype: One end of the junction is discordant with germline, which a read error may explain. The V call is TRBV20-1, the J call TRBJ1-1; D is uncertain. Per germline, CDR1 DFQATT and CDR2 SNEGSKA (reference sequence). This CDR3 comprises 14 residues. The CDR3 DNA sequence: TGCAGTGCTGGAGACCGGCAGTGGAACACTGAAGCTTTCTTT. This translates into CSAGDRQWNTEAFF.

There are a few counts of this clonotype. CDR3 amino acids: CASSSYQGFNTDTQYF. CDR3 in DNA: TGTGCCAGCAGCTCCTATCAGGGGTTCAACACAGATACGCAGTATTTT. V usage is TRBV6-2 or TRBV6-3 and J usage is TRBJ2-3; the D gene is possibly TRBD1 (6 bases). This CDR3 is 16 amino acids long. The germline gives CDR1 MNHEY, CDR2 SVGEGT. Trimming shortened V by 6 bases and J by 2 bases, and 18 bases separated the two germline ends.

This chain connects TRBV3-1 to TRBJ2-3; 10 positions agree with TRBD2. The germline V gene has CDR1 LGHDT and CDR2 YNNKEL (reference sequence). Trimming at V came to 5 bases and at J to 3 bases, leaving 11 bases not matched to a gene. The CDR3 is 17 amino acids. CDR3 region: CASSVTSGPPKTDTQYF. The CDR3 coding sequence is TGTGCCAGCAGCGTGACTAGCGGGCCGCCGAAAACAGATACGCAGTATTTT.

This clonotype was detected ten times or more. CDR3 in DNA: TGTGCCAGCAGCCGAAACATGCCGGGACAGGGTCCCATGAACACTGAAGCTTTCTTT. Translation: CASSRNMPGQGPMNTEAFF. The chain joins TRBV7-2 to TRBJ1-1, with 9 nucleotides matching TRBD1. The germline CDR1 and CDR2 sequences are SGHTA and FQGNSA. The V gene end was trimmed by 5 bases and the J gene end by 0 bases; junction bases not matched to a gene: 16. The CDR3 spans 19 residues.

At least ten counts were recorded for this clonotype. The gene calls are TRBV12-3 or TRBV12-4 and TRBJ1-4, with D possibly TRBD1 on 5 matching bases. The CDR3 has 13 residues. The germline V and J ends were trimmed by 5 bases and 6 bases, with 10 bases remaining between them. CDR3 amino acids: CASSRGKDEKLFF. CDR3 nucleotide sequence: TGTGCCAGCAGTCGGGGGAAGGATGAAAAACTGTTTTTT.

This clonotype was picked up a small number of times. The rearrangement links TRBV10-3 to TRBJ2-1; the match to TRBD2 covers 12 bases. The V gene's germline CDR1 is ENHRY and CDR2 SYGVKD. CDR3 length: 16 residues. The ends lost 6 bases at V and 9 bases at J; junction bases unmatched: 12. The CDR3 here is CAIRNPGLAGLVEQFF. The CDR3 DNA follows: TGTGCCATCAGGAACCCCGGACTAGCGGGGTTAGTTGAGCAGTTCTTC.

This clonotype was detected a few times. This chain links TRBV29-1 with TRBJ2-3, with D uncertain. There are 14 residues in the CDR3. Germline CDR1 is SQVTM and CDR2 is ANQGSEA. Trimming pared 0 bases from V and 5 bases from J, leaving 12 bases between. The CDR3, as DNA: TGCAGCGTTGAAGAGAATCGCCCGGGAGATACGCAGTATTTT. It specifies CSVEENRPGDTQYF.

The CDR3 spells CASRGPYNEQFF. The CDR3 nucleotides read TGTGCCAGCAGGGGACCCTACAATGAGCAGTTCTTC. The rearrangement uses TRBV2 and TRBJ2-1; possibly TRBD1 or TRBD2 for D (5 bases each). This CDR3 contains 12 residues. Looked up from germline, CDR1 is SNHLY and CDR2 is FYNNEI. Trimming removed 6 bases from V and 2 bases from J, with 5 bases in between. Filled out from reference TRBV2 and TRBJ2-1, the complete variable domain reads EPEVTQTPSHQVTQMGQEVILRCVPISNHLYFYWYRQILGQKVEFLVSFYNNEISEKSEIFDDQFSVERPDGSNFTLKIRSTKLEDSAMYFCASRGPYNEQFFGPGTRLTVL.

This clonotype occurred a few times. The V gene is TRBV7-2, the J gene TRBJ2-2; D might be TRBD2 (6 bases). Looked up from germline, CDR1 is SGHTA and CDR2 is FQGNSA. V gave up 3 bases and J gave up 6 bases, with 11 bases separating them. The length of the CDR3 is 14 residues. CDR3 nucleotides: TGTGCCAGCAGCTTGATGGAGGGACCCGGGGAGCTGTTTTTT. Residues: CASSLMEGPGELFF.

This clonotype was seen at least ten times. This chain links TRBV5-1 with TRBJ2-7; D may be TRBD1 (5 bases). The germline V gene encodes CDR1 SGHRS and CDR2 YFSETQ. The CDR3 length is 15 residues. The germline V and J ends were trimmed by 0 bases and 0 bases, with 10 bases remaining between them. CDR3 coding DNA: TGCGCCAGCAGCTTGGCCCAGGGAAGCTCCTACGAGCAGTACTTC. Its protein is CASSLAQGSSYEQYF. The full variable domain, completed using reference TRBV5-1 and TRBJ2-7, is KAGVTQTPRYLIKTRGQQVTLSCSPISGHRSVSWYQQTPGQGLQFLFEYFSETQRNKGNFPGRFSGRQFSNSRSEMNVSTLELGDSALYLCASSLAQGSSYEQYFGPGTRLTVT.

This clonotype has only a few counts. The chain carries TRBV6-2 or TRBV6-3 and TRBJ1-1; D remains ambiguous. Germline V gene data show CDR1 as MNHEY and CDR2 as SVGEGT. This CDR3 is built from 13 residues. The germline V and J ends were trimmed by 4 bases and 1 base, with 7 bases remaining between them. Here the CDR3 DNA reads TGTGCCAGCAGTTCCGGCGAGAACACTGAAGCTTTCTTT. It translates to CASSSGENTEAFF.

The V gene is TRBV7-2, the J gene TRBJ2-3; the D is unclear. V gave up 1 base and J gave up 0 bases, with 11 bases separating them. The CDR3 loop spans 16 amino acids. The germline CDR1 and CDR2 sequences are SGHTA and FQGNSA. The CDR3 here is CASSLGGLDSTDTQYF. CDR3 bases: TGTGCCAGCAGCTTAGGTGGGCTAGATAGCACAGATACGCAGTATTTT. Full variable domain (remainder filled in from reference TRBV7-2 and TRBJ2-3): GAGVSQSPSNKVTEKGKDVELRCDPISGHTALYWYRQSLGQGLEFLIYFQGNSAPDKSGLPSDRFSAERTGGSVSTLTIQRTQQEDSAVYLCASSLGGLDSTDTQYFGPGTRLTVL.

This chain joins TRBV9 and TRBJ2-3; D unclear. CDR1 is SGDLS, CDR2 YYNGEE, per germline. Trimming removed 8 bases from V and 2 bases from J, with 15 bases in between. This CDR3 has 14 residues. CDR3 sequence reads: CASAYDRITDTQYF. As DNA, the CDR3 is TGTGCCAGTGCATATGACCGAATCACAGATACGCAGTATTTT.